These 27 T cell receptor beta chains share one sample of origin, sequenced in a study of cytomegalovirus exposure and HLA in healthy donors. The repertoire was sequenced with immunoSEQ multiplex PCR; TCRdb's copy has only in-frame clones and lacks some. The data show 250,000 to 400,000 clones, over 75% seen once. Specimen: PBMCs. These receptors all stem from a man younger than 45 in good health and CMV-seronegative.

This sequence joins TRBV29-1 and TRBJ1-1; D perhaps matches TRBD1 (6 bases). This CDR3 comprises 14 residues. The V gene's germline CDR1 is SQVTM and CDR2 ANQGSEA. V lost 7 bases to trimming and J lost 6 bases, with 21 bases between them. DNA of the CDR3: TGCAGCGGCGGGGGGGGCAGGGAACGAGCTGAAGCTTTCTTT. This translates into CSGGGGRERAEAFF. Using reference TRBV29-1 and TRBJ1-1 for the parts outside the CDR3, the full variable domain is SAVISQKPSRDICQRGTSLTIQCQVDSQVTMMFWYRQQPGQSLTLIATANQGSEATYESGFVIDKFPISRPNLTFSTLTVSNMSPEDSSIYLCSGGGGRERAEAFFGQGTRLTVV.

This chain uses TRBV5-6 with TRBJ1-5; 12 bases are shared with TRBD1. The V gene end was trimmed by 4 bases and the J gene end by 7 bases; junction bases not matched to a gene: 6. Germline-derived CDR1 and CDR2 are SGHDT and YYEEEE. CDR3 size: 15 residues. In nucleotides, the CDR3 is TGTGCCAGCAGCCGGGACAGGGGGCGCGGACAGCCCCAGCATTTT. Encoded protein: CASSRDRGRGQPQHF. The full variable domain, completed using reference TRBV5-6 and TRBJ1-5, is DAGVTQSPTHLIKTRGQQVTLRCSPKSGHDTVSWYQQALGQGPQFIFQYYEEEERQRGNFPDRFSGHQFPNYSSELNVNALLLGDSALYLCASSRDRGRGQPQHFGDGTRLSIL.

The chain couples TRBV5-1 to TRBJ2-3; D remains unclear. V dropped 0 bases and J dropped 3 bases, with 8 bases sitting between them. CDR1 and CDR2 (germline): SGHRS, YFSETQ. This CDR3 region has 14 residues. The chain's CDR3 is CASSLAWATDTQYF. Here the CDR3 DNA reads TGCGCCAGCAGCTTGGCCTGGGCAACAGATACGCAGTATTTT.

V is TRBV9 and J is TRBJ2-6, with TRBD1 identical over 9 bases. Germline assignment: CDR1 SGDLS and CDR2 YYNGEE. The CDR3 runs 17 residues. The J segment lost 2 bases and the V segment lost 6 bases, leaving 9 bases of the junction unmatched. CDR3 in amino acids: CASTMDRGFTGANVLTF. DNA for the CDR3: TGTGCCAGCACCATGGACAGGGGTTTCACTGGGGCCAACGTCCTGACTTTC.

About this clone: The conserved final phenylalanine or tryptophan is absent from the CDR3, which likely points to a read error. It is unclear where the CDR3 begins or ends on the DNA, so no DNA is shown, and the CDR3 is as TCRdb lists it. The CDR3: CASSSVRGKSTS. The V gene is TRBV5-8, the J gene TRBJ2-7; whether TRBD2, the table's D call, matches the DNA was not checked. The CDR3 length equals 12 residues, ends included. The germline V gene encodes CDR1 SGHTS and CDR2 YDEGEE.

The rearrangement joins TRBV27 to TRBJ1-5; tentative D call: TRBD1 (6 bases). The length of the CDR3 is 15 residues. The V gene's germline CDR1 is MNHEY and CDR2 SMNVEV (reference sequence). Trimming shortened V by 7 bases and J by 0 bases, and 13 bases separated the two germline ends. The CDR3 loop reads CASKSEGDSNQPQHF. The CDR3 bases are TGTGCCAGCAAGAGTGAGGGGGATAGCAATCAGCCCCAGCATTTT.

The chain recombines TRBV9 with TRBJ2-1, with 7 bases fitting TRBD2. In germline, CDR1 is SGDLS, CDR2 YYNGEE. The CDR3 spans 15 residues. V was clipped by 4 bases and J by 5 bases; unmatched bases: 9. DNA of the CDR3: TGTGCCAGCAGCTCCCGGACTAGGGAGCACAATGAGCAGTTCTTC. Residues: CASSSRTREHNEQFF.

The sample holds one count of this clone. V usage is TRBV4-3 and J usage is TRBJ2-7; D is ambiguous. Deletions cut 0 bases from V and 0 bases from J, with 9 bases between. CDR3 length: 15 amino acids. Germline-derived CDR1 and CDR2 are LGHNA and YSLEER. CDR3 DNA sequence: TGCGCCAGCAGCCAAGATCTCGGGTTCTCCTACGAGCAGTACTTC. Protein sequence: CASSQDLGFSYEQYF.

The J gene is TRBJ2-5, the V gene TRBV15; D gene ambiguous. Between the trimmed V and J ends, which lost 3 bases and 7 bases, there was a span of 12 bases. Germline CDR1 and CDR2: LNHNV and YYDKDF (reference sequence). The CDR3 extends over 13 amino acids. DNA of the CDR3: TGTGCCACCAGCAGGGCTGGGCTCCCGACCCAGTACTTC. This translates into CATSRAGLPTQYF. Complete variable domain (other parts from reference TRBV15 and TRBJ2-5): DAMVIQNPRYQVTQFGKPVTLSCSQTLNHNVMYWYQQKSSQAPKLLFHYYDKDFNNEADTPDNFQSRRPNTSFCFLDIRSPGLGDTAMYLCATSRAGLPTQYFGPGTRLLVL.

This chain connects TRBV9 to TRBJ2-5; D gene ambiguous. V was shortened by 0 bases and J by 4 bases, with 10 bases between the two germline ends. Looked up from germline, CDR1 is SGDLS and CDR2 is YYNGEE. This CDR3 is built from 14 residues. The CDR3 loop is CASSVVGLGETQYF. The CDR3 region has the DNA TGTGCCAGCAGCGTAGTCGGTCTAGGAGAGACCCAGTACTTC.

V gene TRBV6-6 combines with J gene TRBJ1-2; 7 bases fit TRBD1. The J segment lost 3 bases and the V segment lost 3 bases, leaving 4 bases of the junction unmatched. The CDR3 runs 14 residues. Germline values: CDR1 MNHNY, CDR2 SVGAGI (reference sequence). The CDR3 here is CASSYDRVDYGYTF. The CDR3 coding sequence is TGTGCCAGCAGTTATGACAGGGTGGACTATGGCTACACCTTC.

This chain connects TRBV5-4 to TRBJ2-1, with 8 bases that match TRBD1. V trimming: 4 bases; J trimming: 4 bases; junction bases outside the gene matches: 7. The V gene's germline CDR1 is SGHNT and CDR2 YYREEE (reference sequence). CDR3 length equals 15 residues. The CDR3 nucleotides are TGTGCCAGCAGCCGCCGGGACAGGTCGTACAATGAGCAGTTCTTC. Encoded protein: CASSRRDRSYNEQFF. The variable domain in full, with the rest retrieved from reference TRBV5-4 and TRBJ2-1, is ETGVTQSPTHLIKTRGQQVTLRCSSQSGHNTVSWYQQALGQGPQFIFQYYREEENGRGNFPPRFSGLQFPNYSSELNVNALELDDSALYLCASSRRDRSYNEQFFGPGTRLTVL.

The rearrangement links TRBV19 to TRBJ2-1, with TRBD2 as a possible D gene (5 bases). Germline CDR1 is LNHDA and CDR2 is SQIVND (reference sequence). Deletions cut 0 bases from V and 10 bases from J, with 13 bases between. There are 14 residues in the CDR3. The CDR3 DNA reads TGTGCCAGTAGTATAGATCTTGAGGGAAAAGAGCAGTTCTTC. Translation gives CASSIDLEGKEQFF.

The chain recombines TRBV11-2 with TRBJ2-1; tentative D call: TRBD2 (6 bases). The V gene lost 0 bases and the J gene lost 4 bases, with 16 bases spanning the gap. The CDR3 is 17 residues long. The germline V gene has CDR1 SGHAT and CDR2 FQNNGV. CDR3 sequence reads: CASSLDLTRGLYNEQFF. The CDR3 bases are TGTGCCAGCAGCTTAGATCTAACGCGGGGCCTTTACAATGAGCAGTTCTTC. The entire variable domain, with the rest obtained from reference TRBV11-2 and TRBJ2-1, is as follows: EAGVAQSPRYKIIEKRQSVAFWCNPISGHATLYWYQQILGQGPKLLIQFQNNGVVDDSQLPKDRFSAERLKGVDSTLKIQPAKLEDSAVYLCASSLDLTRGLYNEQFFGPGTRLTVL.

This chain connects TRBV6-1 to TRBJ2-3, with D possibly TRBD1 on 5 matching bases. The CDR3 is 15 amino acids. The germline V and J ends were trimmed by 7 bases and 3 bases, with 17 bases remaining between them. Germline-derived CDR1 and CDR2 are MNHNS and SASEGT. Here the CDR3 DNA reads TGTGCCAGCAACTTCGCAGGGAAGCGTACAGATACGCAGTATTTT. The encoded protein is CASNFAGKRTDTQYF.

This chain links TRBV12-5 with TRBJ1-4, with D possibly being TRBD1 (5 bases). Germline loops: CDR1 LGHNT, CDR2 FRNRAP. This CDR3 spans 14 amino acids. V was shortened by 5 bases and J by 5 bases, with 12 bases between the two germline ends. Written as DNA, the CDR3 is TGTGCTAGTGGTCGGGCGGGGACCAATGAAAAACTGTTTTTT. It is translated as CASGRAGTNEKLFF.

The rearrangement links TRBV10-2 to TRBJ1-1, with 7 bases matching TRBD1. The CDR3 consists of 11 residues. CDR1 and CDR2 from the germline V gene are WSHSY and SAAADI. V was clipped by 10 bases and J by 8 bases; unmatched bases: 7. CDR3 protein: CATLDRVEAFF. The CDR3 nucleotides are TGCGCCACCCTCGACAGGGTCGAAGCTTTCTTT.

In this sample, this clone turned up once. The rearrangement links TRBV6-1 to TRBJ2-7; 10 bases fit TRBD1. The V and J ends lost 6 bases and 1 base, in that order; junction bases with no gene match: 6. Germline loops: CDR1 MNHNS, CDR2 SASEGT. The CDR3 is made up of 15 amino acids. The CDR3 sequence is CASRPGQGNSYEQYF. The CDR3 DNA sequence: TGTGCCAGCAGACCGGGACAGGGGAATTCCTACGAGCAGTACTTC.

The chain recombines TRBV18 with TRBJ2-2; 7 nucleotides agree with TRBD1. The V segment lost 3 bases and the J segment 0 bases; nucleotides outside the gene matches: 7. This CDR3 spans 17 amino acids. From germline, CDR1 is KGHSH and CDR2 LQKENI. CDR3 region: CASSPQPTGANTGELFF. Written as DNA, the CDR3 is TGTGCCAGCTCACCCCAGCCCACAGGGGCGAACACCGGGGAGCTGTTTTTT.

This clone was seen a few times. The CDR3 nucleotides read TGCGCCAGCAGCCAAGGGACAGGGGGTAACGAGCAGTACTTC. Its translation: CASSQGTGGNEQYF. The chain joins TRBV4-1 to TRBJ2-7, with 10 bases matching TRBD1. The CDR3 is made up of 14 amino acids. Looked up from germline, CDR1 is MGHRA and CDR2 is YSYEKL. V lost 1 base and J lost 5; bases outside the gene matches: 2.

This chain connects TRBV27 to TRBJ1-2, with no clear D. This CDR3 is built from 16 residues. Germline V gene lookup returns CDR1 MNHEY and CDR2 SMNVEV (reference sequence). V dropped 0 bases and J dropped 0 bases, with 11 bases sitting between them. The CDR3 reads CASSLSSSGSNYGYTF. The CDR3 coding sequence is TGTGCCAGCAGTTTATCGAGCTCAGGTTCTAACTATGGCTACACCTTC.

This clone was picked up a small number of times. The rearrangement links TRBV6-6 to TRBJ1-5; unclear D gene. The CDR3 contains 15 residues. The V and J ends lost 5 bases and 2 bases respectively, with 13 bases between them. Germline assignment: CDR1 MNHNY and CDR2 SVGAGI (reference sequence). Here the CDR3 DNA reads TGTGCCAGCAGTCTAGATGCCGAAGGCAATCAGCCCCAGCATTTT. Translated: CASSLDAEGNQPQHF.

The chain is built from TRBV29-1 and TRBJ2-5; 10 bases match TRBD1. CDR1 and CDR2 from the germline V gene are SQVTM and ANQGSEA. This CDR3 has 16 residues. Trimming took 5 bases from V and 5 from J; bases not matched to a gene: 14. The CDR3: CSVCLPGQGRGETQYF. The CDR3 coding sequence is TGCAGCGTTTGCCTTCCGGGACAGGGGAGGGGGGAGACCCAGTACTTC.

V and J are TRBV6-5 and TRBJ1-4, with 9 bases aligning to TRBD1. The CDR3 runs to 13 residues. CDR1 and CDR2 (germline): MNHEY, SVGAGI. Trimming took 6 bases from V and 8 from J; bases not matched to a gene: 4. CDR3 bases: TGTGCCAGCAGGGGGACAGGGACGGAAAAACTGTTTTTT. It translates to CASRGTGTEKLFF.

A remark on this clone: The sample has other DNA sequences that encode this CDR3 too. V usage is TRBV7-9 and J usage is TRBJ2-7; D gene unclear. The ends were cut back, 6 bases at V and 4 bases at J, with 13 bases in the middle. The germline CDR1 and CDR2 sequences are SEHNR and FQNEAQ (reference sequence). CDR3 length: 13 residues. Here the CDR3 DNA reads TGTGCCAGCAGTCCCTCAGGTCGATACGAGCAGTACTTC. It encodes CASSPSGRYEQYF.

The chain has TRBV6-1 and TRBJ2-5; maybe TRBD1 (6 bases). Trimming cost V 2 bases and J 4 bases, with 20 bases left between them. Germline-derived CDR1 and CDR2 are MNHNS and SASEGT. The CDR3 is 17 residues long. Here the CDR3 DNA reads TGTGCCAGCAGTGAACCCACCCTGACAGGTTCGCGAGAGACCCAGTACTTC. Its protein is CASSEPTLTGSRETQYF.

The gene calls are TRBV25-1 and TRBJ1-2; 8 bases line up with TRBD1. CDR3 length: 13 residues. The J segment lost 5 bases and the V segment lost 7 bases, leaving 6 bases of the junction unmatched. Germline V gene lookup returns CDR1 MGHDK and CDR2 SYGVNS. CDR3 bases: TGTGCCAGCAATGGACAGGGTGGATATGGCTACACCTTC. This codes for CASNGQGGYGYTF.